The 17 T cell receptor beta chains reported below all come from one sample, sequenced in a study of cytomegalovirus exposure and HLA in healthy donors. The PCR used 60 Vbeta and 13 Jbeta primers. This table comes from immunoSEQ multiplex PCR, and its TCRdb copy is limited to in-frame clones, with some not included. Among under 200,000 clones listed, 80% to 85% were seen once. Sequenced: PBMCs. The receptors shown here come from a man aged 18-30 years in good health and CMV-seronegative.

This chain links TRBV28 with TRBJ2-5, with 7 bases matching TRBD2. Germline V gives CDR1 MDHEN, CDR2 SYDVKM. The CDR3 is 14 amino acids. V lost 6 bases to trimming and J lost 3 bases; unmatched junction nucleotides: 7. The CDR3 loop reads CASSSSGRKETQYF. For the CDR3, the DNA is TGTGCCAGCAGCTCTAGCGGCAGGAAAGAGACCCAGTACTTC.

The chain is built from TRBV5-4 and TRBJ1-1; TRBD1 matches 9 bases. CDR1 is SGHNT and CDR2 is YYREEE in the germline V gene (reference sequence). The CDR3 consists of 14 residues. The V gene end was trimmed by 6 bases and the J gene end by 4 bases; junction bases not matched to a gene: 7. The CDR3 DNA reads as TGTGCCAGCACGCTGGGACAGGGACCCACTGAAGCTTTCTTT. This sequence encodes CASTLGQGPTEAFF.

V and J are TRBV6-5 and TRBJ2-7; 9 positions agree with TRBD1. CDR3 length equals 15 residues. The V segment lost 6 bases and the J segment 2 bases; nucleotides outside the gene matches: 8. Germline-derived CDR1 and CDR2 are MNHEY and SVGAGI. The CDR3 is CASRQSGTGTYEQYF. DNA of the CDR3: TGTGCCAGCAGGCAATCCGGGACAGGGACCTACGAGCAGTACTTC.

The chain has TRBV30 and TRBJ2-3; 10 bases fit TRBD2. This CDR3 has 15 residues. With V trimmed by 5 bases and J by 0 bases, 5 bases remained unmatched. CDR1 is GTSNPN, CDR2 SVGIG, per germline (reference sequence). Written as DNA, the CDR3 is TGTGCCTGGGGGCTTAGCGGGGGGAGCACAGATACGCAGTATTTT. Its protein is CAWGLSGGSTDTQYF.

The V gene is TRBV28, the J gene TRBJ1-2, with D unclear. The CDR3 is 13 residues long. Germline CDR1 MDHEN, CDR2 SYDVKM. V lost 8 bases and J 0 bases, leaving 10 bases between the germline ends. CDR3 bases: TGTGCCAGCCGGGTCCCCACTAACTATGGCTACACCTTC. Protein sequence: CASRVPTNYGYTF.

V is TRBV27 and J is TRBJ1-2; 8 bases align to TRBD1. This CDR3 comprises 15 residues. The J segment lost 4 bases and the V segment lost 5 bases, leaving 9 bases of the junction unmatched. Per the germline V gene, CDR1 is MNHEY and CDR2 is SMNVEV (reference sequence). The CDR3 reads CASSPRQGRGYGYTF. CDR3 sequence (DNA): TGTGCCAGCAGTCCCAGACAGGGGAGGGGCTATGGCTACACCTTC.

This chain links TRBV5-5 with TRBJ2-5, with D perhaps matching TRBD1 (6 bases). TRBJ2-7 explains the end of the DNA better; the J call may be wrong. The germline CDR1 and CDR2 sequences are SGHKS and YYEKEE (reference sequence). The CDR3 contains 14 residues. The CDR3 nucleotides read TGTGCCAGCAGCTTGGTACAGGGTGCCTACGAGCAGTACTTC. Translation gives CASSLVQGAYEQYF.

The chain uses TRBV28 and TRBJ2-5, with a weak D call TRBD1 (6 bases). The J call is in doubt because the DNA end fits TRBJ2-7 better. Germline V gene lookup returns CDR1 MDHEN and CDR2 SYDVKM. The CDR3 extends over 16 amino acids. In DNA form, the CDR3 reads TGTGCCAGCACCGCACCCGATCTCAGGGGACCCCACGAGCAGTACTTC. It encodes CASTAPDLRGPHEQYF.

The V and J genes are TRBV6-4 and TRBJ1-5; 8 nucleotides agree with TRBD1. Germline V gene sequence: CDR1 MRHNA, CDR2 SNTAGT. CDR3 length: 16 residues. V was clipped by 2 bases and J by 7 bases; unmatched bases: 10. This CDR3 is CASSDRGRGPEQPQHF. DNA for the CDR3: TGTGCCAGCAGTGACCGGGGCAGGGGGCCCGAGCAGCCCCAGCATTTT.

The chain employs TRBV5-5 and TRBJ2-7, with TRBD2 identical over 7 bases. Germline V gene sequence: CDR1 SGHKS, CDR2 YYEKEE (reference sequence). This CDR3 has 15 residues. Trimming cost V 0 bases and J 4 bases; bases outside gene matches: 7. The CDR3 loop is CASSLVVGLGYEQYF. Here the CDR3 DNA reads TGTGCCAGCAGCTTGGTTGTAGGACTAGGGTACGAGCAGTACTTC.

V gene TRBV28 combines with J gene TRBJ1-1; unclear D gene. This CDR3 is 14 amino acids long. Trimming took 4 bases from V and 0 from J, leaving 9 bases between them. Germline V gene sequence: CDR1 MDHEN, CDR2 SYDVKM. Here the CDR3 reads CASSSGEMNTEAFF. CDR3 sequence (DNA): TGTGCCAGCAGTTCCGGGGAGATGAACACTGAAGCTTTCTTT.

The chain links TRBV4-1 to TRBJ2-3; D is perhaps TRBD1 (5 bases). V was clipped by 3 bases and J by 5 bases, with 12 bases between them. The CDR3 totals 14 residues. The germline V gene has CDR1 MGHRA and CDR2 YSYEKL. Here the CDR3 DNA reads TGCGCCAGCAGCCAGGGTCGACAGCTAGATACGCAGTATTTT. The encoded protein is CASSQGRQLDTQYF.

The rearrangement links TRBV18 to TRBJ2-2, with unresolved D. The CDR3 consists of 17 residues. V was trimmed by 0 bases and J by 6 bases, leaving 17 bases between them. Germline assignment: CDR1 KGHSH and CDR2 LQKENI. The CDR3 DNA sequence: TGTGCCAGCTCACCACCCACGCGCGGCCCCGTCGCCGGGGAGCTGTTTTTT. This encodes CASSPPTRGPVAGELFF.

V usage is TRBV2 and J usage is TRBJ2-2; the match to TRBD1 covers 11 bases. The CDR3 consists of 17 residues. The trim removed 8 bases at V and 7 bases at J, leaving 15 bases unmatched. Germline lookup yields CDR1 SNHLY and CDR2 FYNNEI. This CDR3 reads CASHRAKDRGPIGELFF. DNA of the CDR3: TGTGCCAGCCACCGAGCGAAGGACAGGGGGCCTATCGGGGAGCTGTTTTTT.

In this sample, this clone turned up once. This chain connects TRBV2 to TRBJ1-1, with D tentatively TRBD1 (5 bases). CDR1 and CDR2 from the germline V gene are SNHLY and FYNNEI. CDR3 length equals 12 residues. Trimming took 8 bases from V and 4 from J, leaving 11 bases between them. The CDR3, as DNA: TGTGCCAGCTCTGGGGGGTCCACTGAAGCTTTCTTT. This encodes CASSGGSTEAFF.

The CDR3 loop is CASSPDSYEQYF. Written as DNA, the CDR3 is TGTGCCAGCAGTCCTGACAGCTACGAGCAGTACTTC. This chain connects TRBV5-4 to TRBJ2-5, with D possibly being TRBD1 (5 bases). The J call is doubtful: the DNA matches TRBJ2-7 better. Germline V gives CDR1 SGHNT, CDR2 YYREEE (reference sequence). The CDR3 runs to 12 residues.

This sequence joins TRBV6-1 and TRBJ1-5, with D hard to call. V lost 3 bases to trimming and J lost 7 bases, with 10 bases between them. The CDR3 has 13 residues. The germline gives CDR1 MNHNS, CDR2 SASEGT. The DNA of the CDR3 is TGTGCCAGCAGTGACAGGTTCTGGCAGCCCCAGCATTTT. It is translated as CASSDRFWQPQHF.